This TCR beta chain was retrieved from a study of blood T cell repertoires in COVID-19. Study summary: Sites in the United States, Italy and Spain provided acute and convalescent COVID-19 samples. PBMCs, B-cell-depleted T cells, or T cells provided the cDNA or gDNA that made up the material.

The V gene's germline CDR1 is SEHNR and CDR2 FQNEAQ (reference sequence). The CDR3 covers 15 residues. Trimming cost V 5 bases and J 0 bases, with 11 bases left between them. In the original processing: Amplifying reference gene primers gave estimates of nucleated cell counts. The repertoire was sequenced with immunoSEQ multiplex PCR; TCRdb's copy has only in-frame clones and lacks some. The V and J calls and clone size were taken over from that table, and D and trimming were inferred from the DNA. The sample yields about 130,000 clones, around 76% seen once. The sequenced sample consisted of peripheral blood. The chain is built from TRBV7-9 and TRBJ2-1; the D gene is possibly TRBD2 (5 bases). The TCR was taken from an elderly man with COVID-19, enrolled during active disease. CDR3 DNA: TGTGCCAGCAGCATGGCTAGCTACTCCTACAATGAGCAGTTCTTC. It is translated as CASSMASYSYNEQFF.